This passage covers 24 T cell receptor beta chains from one sample sequenced in a study of cytomegalovirus exposure and HLA in healthy donors. Use of 60 Vbeta and 13 Jbeta primers characterized the PCR. Assay: immunoSEQ multiplex PCR; the TCRdb copy retains only in-frame clones and omits some. The sample carries about 140,000 clones, roughly 80% recorded once. The source material was PBMCs. The receptors stem from a woman between 50 and 59 years old in good health and CMV-seropositive.

The chain joins TRBV29-1 to TRBJ2-5; 11 bases line up with TRBD2. The CDR3 has 15 amino acids. Trimming cost V 4 bases and J 7 bases; bases outside gene matches: 11. CDR1 SQVTM and CDR2 ANQGSEA come from the germline V gene. The CDR3 loop is CSVAGLAGFDGTQYF. In DNA, the CDR3 is TGCAGCGTTGCAGGACTAGCGGGTTTCGATGGGACCCAGTACTTC.

This clone is medium-sized within its sample. The chain is built from TRBV30 and TRBJ2-3; 9 bases are a match to TRBD1. This CDR3 region has 17 residues. Germline values: CDR1 GTSNPN, CDR2 SVGIG (reference sequence). V shed 0 bases, J shed 2 bases, and the junction held 9 bases outside the gene matches. CDR3: CAWSVPPTGGITDTQYF. CDR3 nucleotides: TGTGCCTGGAGTGTTCCGCCGACAGGGGGAATCACAGATACGCAGTATTTT. The variable domain in full, with the rest retrieved from reference TRBV30 and TRBJ2-3, is SQTIHQWPATLVQPVGSPLSLECTVEGTSNPNLYWYRQAAGRGLQLLFYSVGIGQISSEVPQNLSASRPQDRQFILSSKKLLLSDSGFYLCAWSVPPTGGITDTQYFGPGTRLTVL.

This chain uses TRBV5-1 with TRBJ2-7; D not resolved. The CDR3 runs to 14 residues. Trimming removed 2 bases at V and 4 bases at J, with 13 bases between. Looked up from germline, CDR1 is SGHRS and CDR2 is YFSETQ. This CDR3 is CASSFPGTLYEQYF. The CDR3 DNA is TGCGCCAGCAGCTTTCCAGGCACCCTGTACGAGCAGTACTTC.

The chain has TRBV2 and TRBJ1-5; TRBD1 agrees at 8 bases. This CDR3 has 15 residues. Germline V CDR1 and CDR2: SNHLY, FYNNEI. V lost 4 bases to trimming and J lost 5 bases; unmatched junction nucleotides: 7. The CDR3: CASSGGQGEHQPQHF. The CDR3 DNA follows: TGTGCCAGCAGTGGTGGACAGGGTGAGCATCAGCCCCAGCATTTT.

The V and J genes are TRBV5-1 and TRBJ2-3; 10 bases align to TRBD2. This CDR3 region has 15 residues. Germline V lookup: CDR1 SGHRS, CDR2 YFSETQ. The ends lost 4 bases at V and 4 bases at J; junction bases unmatched: 6. The CDR3 spells CASSPQAGGADTQYF. The CDR3 DNA reads TGCGCCAGCAGCCCCCAAGCGGGGGGGGCAGATACGCAGTATTTT.

The chain recombines TRBV5-4 with TRBJ2-2; the D gene is possibly TRBD1 (6 bases). The germline V gene has CDR1 SGHNT and CDR2 YYREEE (reference sequence). This CDR3 is 16 amino acids long. Trimming left V 0 bases short and J 5 bases short, with 14 bases between. CDR3 sequence reads: CASSLGGTRGTGELFF. In nucleotides, the CDR3 is TGTGCCAGCAGCTTGGGGGGGACAAGGGGGACCGGGGAGCTGTTTTTT.

This clone was picked up a small number of times. This rearrangement joins TRBV27 to TRBJ2-1, with D perhaps TRBD2 (6 bases). Trimming took 5 bases from V and 10 from J, leaving 21 bases between them. The CDR3 length is 15 residues. Germline V gene data show CDR1 as MNHEY and CDR2 as SMNVEV (reference sequence). CDR3 coding DNA: TGTGCCAGCAGTCCAATGGGACTGGGGGGTACGGAGCAGTTCTTC. It yields the protein CASSPMGLGGTEQFF.

This clone was found a few times. The V call is TRBV11-2, the J call TRBJ2-7; 10 nucleotides align to TRBD1. CDR3 length: 16 amino acids. The germline CDR1 and CDR2 sequences are SGHAT and FQNNGV. V gave up 1 base and J gave up 5 bases; unmatched junction bases: 8. CDR3 sequence (DNA): TGTGCCAGCAGCTTAGGTACCGGGACAGGGGTGCACGAGCAGTACTTC. It specifies CASSLGTGTGVHEQYF.

The chain has TRBV28 and TRBJ1-5; TRBD1 matches at 9 bases. The V segment lost 8 bases and the J segment 4 bases; nucleotides outside the gene matches: 3. Germline lookup yields CDR1 MDHEN and CDR2 SYDVKM. The CDR3 length is 13 residues. CDR3 bases: TGTGCCAGCGGGGACAGGGAAAATCAGCCCCAGCATTTT. Translation: CASGDRENQPQHF.

The chain links TRBV19 to TRBJ2-5; 7 bases map to TRBD1. Losses at the gene ends were 3 bases for V and 3 bases for J; bases not matched to a gene: 16. In germline, CDR1 is LNHDA, CDR2 SQIVND (reference sequence). The CDR3 sequence is 18 residues long. The CDR3 DNA reads as TGTGCCAGTAGTATGAGGACAGGCCAAAGTCCTGGGGAAGAGACCCAGTACTTC. Translation gives CASSMRTGQSPGEETQYF.

The chain couples TRBV6-1 to TRBJ2-5; unclear D gene. CDR3 size: 14 residues. Germline CDR1 reads MNHNS; CDR2 reads SASEGT. V was clipped by 6 bases and J by 4 bases, with 15 bases between them. CDR3 in amino acids: CASRRPSGGETQYF. The CDR3 DNA follows: TGTGCCAGCAGAAGGCCAAGTGGCGGAGAGACCCAGTACTTC.

The CDR3 region is CASSVWRAGNTEAFF. Here the CDR3 DNA reads TGCGCCAGCAGTGTGTGGAGGGCGGGTAACACTGAAGCTTTCTTT. This sequence joins TRBV5-1 and TRBJ1-1; D unresolved. V was clipped by 5 bases and J by 2 bases, with 16 bases between them. The CDR3 sequence is 15 residues long. Looked up from germline, CDR1 is SGHRS and CDR2 is YFSETQ.

The V gene is TRBV9, the J gene TRBJ2-3; 12 nucleotides agree with TRBD2. CDR1 and CDR2 from the germline V gene are SGDLS and YYNGEE. The trim removed 4 bases at V and 7 bases at J, leaving 7 bases unmatched. This CDR3 spans 15 amino acids. CDR3 in DNA: TGTGCCAGCAGCATCTCTAGCGGGGGGGCGTATACGCAGTATTTT. It codes for CASSISSGGAYTQYF.

V usage is TRBV18 and J usage is TRBJ1-4, with a tentative D call TRBD1 (6 bases). CDR1 KGHSH and CDR2 LQKENI come from the germline V gene. The CDR3 has 15 residues. Trimming shortened V by 3 bases and J by 4 bases, and 12 bases separated the two germline ends. CDR3 amino acids: CASSPRQDFNEKLFF. The CDR3 bases are TGTGCCAGCTCACCCAGACAGGACTTTAATGAAAAACTGTTTTTT.

This clone occurred a few times. The CDR3 reads CASSLGSGGGEQYF. In DNA form, the CDR3 reads TGTGCCAGCAGCTTAGGGAGCGGGGGGGGAGAGCAGTACTTC. The chain carries TRBV7-2 and TRBJ2-7, with 10 bases that match TRBD2. CDR3 length: 14 residues. Germline loops: CDR1 SGHTA, CDR2 FQGNSA. The junction had 4 bases not matched to a gene; V was cut back by 1 base and J by 7 bases.

The J gene is TRBJ1-1, the V gene TRBV28; 7 positions match TRBD1. CDR3 length equals 15 residues. V lost 7 bases to trimming and J lost 2 bases; unmatched junction nucleotides: 10. Germline V gene sequence: CDR1 MDHEN, CDR2 SYDVKM. CDR3 in amino acids: CASTLGGRVNTEAFF. The CDR3 coding sequence is TGTGCCAGCACCCTAGGGGGCAGGGTCAACACTGAAGCTTTCTTT.

This clone was detected a few times. The chain joins TRBV6-5 to TRBJ1-6; D is uncertain. Germline V gives CDR1 MNHEY, CDR2 SVGAGI. The CDR3 consists of 15 residues. Between the trimmed V and J ends, which lost 0 bases and 8 bases, there was a span of 11 bases. In DNA form, the CDR3 reads TGTGCCAGCAGTTACTCGAGACTCCCCGATTCACCCCTCCACTTT. It is translated as CASSYSRLPDSPLHF.

The sample holds one count of this clone. The rearrangement uses TRBV5-4 and TRBJ2-3; D is unclear. Deletions cut 2 bases from V and 4 bases from J, with 11 bases between. The CDR3 is 14 amino acids. Germline CDR1 reads SGHNT; CDR2 reads YYREEE (reference sequence). This CDR3 is CASSFTSVSDTQYF. The CDR3 nucleotides are TGTGCCAGCAGCTTTACAAGTGTTTCAGATACGCAGTATTTT.

This clone occurred a few times. This rearrangement joins TRBV5-6 to TRBJ1-1; TRBD1 matches 10 bases. The CDR3 runs 14 residues. Germline values: CDR1 SGHDT, CDR2 YYEEEE. With 4 bases clipped from V and 10 bases from J, the junction kept 10 bases outside the gene matches. The CDR3: CASSIGTGVPGAFF. CDR3 nucleotides: TGTGCCAGCAGCATAGGGACAGGGGTGCCGGGAGCTTTCTTT.

The genes are TRBV6-5 and TRBJ1-1; tentatively, D is TRBD1 (5 bases). This CDR3 is built from 13 residues. Trimming stripped 7 bases from V and 6 bases from J, with 15 bases between. Germline V lookup: CDR1 MNHEY, CDR2 SVGAGI. The CDR3 region has the DNA TGTGCCAGCATATCGGGGGGGTACGCTGAAGCTTTCTTT. Its protein is CASISGGYAEAFF.

The chain carries TRBV4-3 and TRBJ2-3; 9 nucleotides align to TRBD2. This CDR3 has 17 residues. Germline V CDR1 and CDR2: LGHNA, YSLEER. The ends lost 0 bases at V and 7 bases at J; junction bases unmatched: 11. DNA of the CDR3: TGCGCCAGCAGCCAAGATTTTGGCGGGGGGGCCCTGAATACGCAGTATTTT. It codes for CASSQDFGGGALNTQYF.

On this clone itself: Other DNA sequences in the same sample also yield this CDR3. The rearrangement joins TRBV12-5 to TRBJ1-4; D possibly corresponds to TRBD1 (5 bases). The germline V gene has CDR1 LGHNT and CDR2 FRNRAP. The CDR3 has 16 residues. V was clipped by 7 bases and J by 3 bases, with 18 bases between them. CDR3: CASDPSWAGSNEKLFF. The CDR3 DNA reads TGTGCTAGTGACCCCTCTTGGGCAGGGTCTAATGAAAAACTGTTTTTT.

V is TRBV5-1 and J is TRBJ2-7, with 11 positions matching TRBD1. CDR3 length: 15 residues. V was pared by 2 bases and J by 5 bases, with 6 bases of the junction left unmatched. Per the germline V gene, CDR1 is SGHRS and CDR2 is YFSETQ. The CDR3 spells CASSFGQGAFNEQYF. CDR3 bases: TGCGCCAGCAGCTTTGGACAGGGGGCCTTTAACGAGCAGTACTTC. The full variable domain, its missing parts supplied by reference TRBV5-1 and TRBJ2-7, is KAGVTQTPRYLIKTRGQQVTLSCSPISGHRSVSWYQQTPGQGLQFLFEYFSETQRNKGNFPGRFSGRQFSNSRSEMNVSTLELGDSALYLCASSFGQGAFNEQYFGPGTRLTVT.

The rearrangement links TRBV28 to TRBJ2-1, with 7 bases that match TRBD2. J gave up 15 bases and V 5 bases, and 16 bases lay outside the gene matches. Germline CDR1 MDHEN, CDR2 SYDVKM. This CDR3 region has 14 residues. The chain's CDR3 is CASSTNGITGGPFF. The CDR3 coding sequence is TGTGCCAGCAGTACTAACGGGATCACGGGGGGTCCGTTCTTC.